One sample yielded the 29 T cell receptor beta chains listed below, sequenced in a study of cytomegalovirus exposure and HLA in healthy donors. 13 Jbeta primers and 60 Vbeta primers were used for the PCR. Sequencing used immunoSEQ multiplex PCR; TCRdb keeps in-frame clones, though not all of them. Of approximately 81,000 clones listed, roughly 83% are singletons. The sample was PBMCs. These receptor sequences come from a woman in her 50s in good health and CMV-seronegative.

The rearrangement joins TRBV4-1 to TRBJ1-1; TRBD1 might be the D (6 bases). Germline-derived CDR1 and CDR2 are MGHRA and YSYEKL. CDR3 size: 18 residues. V was clipped by 5 bases and J by 4 bases, with 26 bases between them. CDR3 in amino acids: CASSSRYGQKIGFTEAFF. The CDR3 nucleotides are TGCGCCAGCAGCTCCAGGTACGGACAGAAGATTGGTTTCACTGAAGCTTTCTTT.

The CDR3 coding sequence is TGTGCCAGCAGTCAGGGGCCCGGAGTACCGGTGAAACTGTTTTTT. Encoded protein: CASSQGPGVPVKLFF. This chain connects TRBV2 to TRBJ1-4, with D possibly being TRBD1 (6 bases). Germline loops: CDR1 SNHLY, CDR2 FYNNEI. This CDR3 is 15 amino acids long. V lost 5 bases to trimming and J lost 11 bases, with 21 bases between them.

The V call is TRBV6-1, the J call TRBJ1-2, with D hard to call. The CDR3 length is 15 residues. V lost 1 base and J lost 0, with 9 bases in between. The germline gives CDR1 MNHNS, CDR2 SASEGT. The CDR3 loop reads CASSEVAGTNYGYTF. The CDR3 coding sequence is TGTGCCAGCAGTGAAGTGGCAGGTACTAACTATGGCTACACCTTC.

The V gene is TRBV6-6, the J gene TRBJ2-7; 8 bases align to TRBD2. The germline V gene has CDR1 MNHNY and CDR2 SVGAGI (reference sequence). There are 16 residues in the CDR3. Trimming removed 4 bases from V and 4 bases from J; junction bases left unmatched: 12. CDR3 sequence reads: CASSLPSGRNQYEQYF. The CDR3, as DNA: TGTGCCAGCAGTTTGCCAAGCGGGAGAAACCAATACGAGCAGTACTTC.

The rearrangement joins TRBV5-1 to TRBJ2-5, with a tentative D call TRBD2 (5 bases). Germline V CDR1 and CDR2: SGHRS, YFSETQ. This CDR3 has 13 residues. Trimming stripped 4 bases from V and 4 bases from J, with 11 bases between. As DNA, the CDR3 is TGCGCCAGCAGCATACTAGAATCAGAGACCCAGTACTTC. Translated, it gives CASSILESETQYF.

This chain uses TRBV4-1 with TRBJ2-4, with D perhaps TRBD1 (6 bases). V was clipped by 7 bases and J by 7 bases, with 14 bases between them. The CDR3 is 13 amino acids. The germline V gene encodes CDR1 MGHRA and CDR2 YSYEKL. The chain's CDR3 is CASTAAGVNIQYF. The CDR3 bases are TGCGCCAGCACCGCAGCAGGGGTCAACATTCAGTACTTC.

The V call is TRBV10-3, the J call TRBJ1-4; 9 bases are a match to TRBD1. The CDR3 is 15 amino acids. Germline V lookup: CDR1 ENHRY, CDR2 SYGVKD. V was clipped by 4 bases and J by 7 bases; unmatched bases: 7. Here the CDR3 DNA reads TGTGCCATCAGTGGACAGGGGGAAATGTCTGAAAAACTGTTTTTT. This gives the protein CAISGQGEMSEKLFF.

This chain links TRBV7-6 with TRBJ2-3; 13 bases agree with TRBD2. The length of the CDR3 is 20 residues. Germline V CDR1 and CDR2: SGHVS, FNYEAQ. V lost 3 bases, J lost 0 bases, and 12 bases stayed unmatched. Here the CDR3 reads CASSLTSGRTSGSSTDTQYF. In nucleotides, the CDR3 is TGTGCCAGCAGCTTGACTAGCGGGAGGACATCGGGGTCTAGCACAGATACGCAGTATTTT.

This clone was detected only once. The genes are TRBV15 and TRBJ2-3; D is perhaps TRBD2 (5 bases). V lost 5 bases and J 5 bases, leaving 14 bases between the germline ends. CDR1 is LNHNV and CDR2 is YYDKDF in the germline V gene (reference sequence). The CDR3 length is 14 residues. CDR3 bases: TGTGCCACCAGCGGACCGAGGGCCGGAGATACGCAGTATTTT. Translation gives CATSGPRAGDTQYF.

The V gene is TRBV29-1, the J gene TRBJ2-1; 8 bases fit TRBD2. CDR3 length: 15 residues. Trimming removed 4 bases from V and 5 bases from J; junction bases left unmatched: 10. The V gene's germline CDR1 is SQVTM and CDR2 ANQGSEA. CDR3 sequence (DNA): TGCAGCGTTGTTGGGGGGAGGACTAGCAACAATGAGCAGTTCTTC. Translating it yields CSVVGGRTSNNEQFF.

A word on this clone: The junction departs from germline at one end; a sequencing error may be responsible. This sequence joins TRBV7-9 and TRBJ1-1; TRBD1 might be the D (5 bases). This CDR3 has 15 residues. The germline V gene encodes CDR1 SEHNR and CDR2 FQNEAQ (reference sequence). CDR3 amino acids: CASSLDQGANIEAFF. The CDR3 nucleotides read TGTGCCAGCAGCTTAGATCAAGGGGCAAACATTGAAGCTTTCTTT.

The rearrangement links TRBV7-3 to TRBJ2-3, with no clear D. Germline CDR1 SGHTA, CDR2 FQGTGA. Trimming left V 2 bases short and J 3 bases short, with 9 bases between. This CDR3 has 14 amino acids. Here the CDR3 reads CASSLGTRTDTQYF. The CDR3 DNA follows: TGTGCCAGCAGCTTAGGTACCAGGACAGATACGCAGTATTTT.

This clone appeared once. This chain connects TRBV28 to TRBJ2-7; D may be TRBD1 (6 bases). The CDR3 has 12 residues. Germline V gene lookup returns CDR1 MDHEN and CDR2 SYDVKM. The V end was cut by 6 bases, the J end by 6 bases, with 12 bases between. CDR3 protein: CASSRPTGEQYF. As DNA, the CDR3 is TGTGCCAGCAGCCGCCCGACAGGCGAGCAGTACTTC.

The CDR3 loop reads CASSLTGQGLSQPQHF. The CDR3 DNA follows: TGTGCCAGCAGCCTGACGGGACAGGGTTTATCTCAGCCCCAGCATTTT. V is TRBV2 and J is TRBJ1-5; 9 bases are shared with TRBD1. Germline CDR1 is SNHLY and CDR2 is FYNNEI. CDR3 length equals 16 residues. With 6 bases clipped from V and 6 bases from J, the junction kept 12 bases outside the gene matches. The variable domain in full, with the rest retrieved from reference TRBV2 and TRBJ1-5, is EPEVTQTPSHQVTQMGQEVILRCVPISNHLYFYWYRQILGQKVEFLVSFYNNEISEKSEIFDDQFSVERPDGSNFTLKIRSTKLEDSAMYFCASSLTGQGLSQPQHFGDGTRLSIL.

This chain's CDR3 is CASSLLAGYQETQYF. CDR3 sequence (DNA): TGTGCCAGCAGCTTGCTAGCGGGGTACCAAGAGACCCAGTACTTC. V gene TRBV7-2 combines with J gene TRBJ2-5; 9 bases match TRBD2. Germline CDR1 SGHTA, CDR2 FQGNSA. The CDR3 length is 15 residues. Trimming took 3 bases from V and 0 from J; bases not matched to a gene: 2.

The chain recombines TRBV28 with TRBJ2-7, with 12 bases aligning to TRBD2. The junction had 4 bases not matched to a gene; V was cut back by 8 bases and J by 5 bases. The CDR3 is 13 residues long. From germline, CDR1 is MDHEN and CDR2 SYDVKM. CDR3 region: CASRLAGVNEQYF. Written as DNA, the CDR3 is TGTGCCAGCCGACTAGCGGGAGTGAACGAGCAGTACTTC.

The gene calls are TRBV10-3 and TRBJ2-1, with 7 bases matching TRBD1. Germline V lookup: CDR1 ENHRY, CDR2 SYGVKD. V gave up 2 bases and J gave up 7 bases; unmatched junction bases: 2. The CDR3 has 13 residues. The CDR3 reads CAISEPGGNEQFF. The CDR3 DNA reads as TGTGCCATCAGTGAGCCAGGGGGAAATGAGCAGTTCTTC.

This chain links TRBV7-9 with TRBJ2-1; TRBD2 agrees at 13 bases. CDR1 and CDR2 (germline): SEHNR, FQNEAQ (reference sequence). This CDR3 has 15 residues. V was pared by 4 bases and J by 8 bases, with 5 bases of the junction left unmatched. DNA for the CDR3: TGTGCCAGCAGCTCCGGGACTAGCGGGACCGATGAGCAGTTCTTC. The encoded protein is CASSSGTSGTDEQFF.

J is TRBJ2-7 and V is TRBV18; TRBD1 matches at 9 bases. This CDR3 has 16 residues. CDR1 is KGHSH and CDR2 is LQKENI in the germline V gene. After removal of 0 bases from V and 5 bases from J, the junction contained 8 bases not matched to a gene. The chain's CDR3 is CASSPPFGTGNHEQYF. DNA for the CDR3: TGTGCCAGCTCACCACCGTTCGGGACAGGGAACCACGAGCAGTACTTC. The entire variable domain, with the rest obtained from reference TRBV18 and TRBJ2-7, is as follows: NAGVMQNPRHLVRRRGQEARLRCSPMKGHSHVYWYRQLPEEGLKFMVYLQKENIIDESGMPKERFSAEFPKEGPSILRIQQVVRGDSAAYFCASSPPFGTGNHEQYFGPGTRLTVT.

The gene calls are TRBV19 and TRBJ2-1, with a weak D call TRBD2 (6 bases). V was pared by 3 bases and J by 10 bases, with 22 bases between. This CDR3 is 16 amino acids long. Germline CDR1 LNHDA, CDR2 SQIVND (reference sequence). The CDR3 DNA sequence: TGTGCCAGTAGTATCAGGAGGAGCGGGCCTGCGGGAGAGCAGTTCTTC. Its protein is CASSIRRSGPAGEQFF.

The J gene is TRBJ2-7, the V gene TRBV7-3; D is possibly TRBD1 (5 bases). This CDR3 has 14 residues. CDR1 and CDR2 (germline): SGHTA, FQGTGA. Trimming removed 3 bases at V and 2 bases at J, with 11 bases between. The CDR3 is CASSLGRAPYEQYF. Written as DNA, the CDR3 is TGTGCCAGCAGCTTGGGGCGAGCACCCTACGAGCAGTACTTC.

The chain has TRBV7-2 and TRBJ2-1; 9 nucleotides agree with TRBD2. Germline V gene sequence: CDR1 SGHTA, CDR2 FQGNSA. The CDR3 totals 15 residues. J lost 3 bases, V lost 5 bases, and 5 bases had no gene match. The DNA for the CDR3 is TGTGCCAGCAGCGCGGGACTAGCAGTCTACAATGAGCAGTTCTTC. Protein product: CASSAGLAVYNEQFF.

J is TRBJ2-3 and V is TRBV7-9; 9 nucleotides align to TRBD2. In germline, CDR1 is SEHNR, CDR2 FQNEAQ (reference sequence). J was trimmed by 7 bases and V by 5 bases; bases with no gene match: 16. This CDR3 is 17 amino acids long. CDR3 DNA: TGTGCCAGCAGCCCCCCTCCACGACTAGCGGTTCACAATACGCAGTATTTT. Encoded protein: CASSPPPRLAVHNTQYF.

The chain couples TRBV11-2 to TRBJ2-3; no firm D call. Deletions cut 2 bases from V and 5 bases from J, with 8 bases between. This CDR3 has 13 amino acids. Germline CDR1 and CDR2: SGHAT and FQNNGV. The DNA for the CDR3 is TGTGCCAGCAGCTTATCGTCGGGAGATACGCAGTATTTT. Protein: CASSLSSGDTQYF.

The chain combines TRBV4-3 with TRBJ2-1, with TRBD1 matching over 8 bases. V trimming: 5 bases; J trimming: 8 bases; junction bases outside the gene matches: 8. The germline V gene has CDR1 LGHNA and CDR2 YSLEER. The CDR3 runs 14 residues. The chain's CDR3 is CASSFQTGDDEQFF. CDR3 nucleotides: TGCGCCAGCAGCTTCCAGACAGGGGACGATGAGCAGTTCTTC.

Concerning this clone itself: At one end, the junction sequence differs from germline, possibly due to a read error. This same CDR3 is encoded by further DNA sequences in the sample. J is TRBJ1-1 and V is TRBV7-7; D not resolved. Germline V gene lookup returns CDR1 SSHAT and CDR2 FNYEAQ (reference sequence). The CDR3 spans 13 residues. The CDR3 DNA reads as TGTGCTAGCAGCTTATCAGTGAACACTGAAGCTTTCTTT. It codes for CASSLSVNTEAFF.

CDR3 DNA: TGTGCCAGCAGCGTAGGAGTGGAGACTAACTATGGCTACACCTTC. This gives the protein CASSVGVETNYGYTF. The chain employs TRBV9 and TRBJ1-2, with D unclear. The ends were cut back, 0 bases at V and 0 bases at J, with 9 bases in the middle. This CDR3 comprises 15 residues. Per germline, CDR1 SGDLS and CDR2 YYNGEE.

The chain combines TRBV2 with TRBJ2-1, with D perhaps TRBD1 (6 bases). The germline gives CDR1 SNHLY, CDR2 FYNNEI. The CDR3 runs 13 residues. The V and J ends lost 5 bases and 9 bases respectively, with 14 bases between them. Written as DNA, the CDR3 is TGTGCCAGCAGTAGAAAACAGGGTAGTGAGCAGTTCTTC. Translating it yields CASSRKQGSEQFF.

The chain has TRBV27 and TRBJ2-7; D call uncertain. Germline CDR1 reads MNHEY; CDR2 reads SMNVEV (reference sequence). The CDR3 runs 13 residues. V was trimmed by 2 bases and J by 2 bases, leaving 7 bases between them. CDR3: CASSLSRTYEQYF. The CDR3 region has the DNA TGTGCCAGCAGTTTAAGTAGAACCTACGAGCAGTACTTC.